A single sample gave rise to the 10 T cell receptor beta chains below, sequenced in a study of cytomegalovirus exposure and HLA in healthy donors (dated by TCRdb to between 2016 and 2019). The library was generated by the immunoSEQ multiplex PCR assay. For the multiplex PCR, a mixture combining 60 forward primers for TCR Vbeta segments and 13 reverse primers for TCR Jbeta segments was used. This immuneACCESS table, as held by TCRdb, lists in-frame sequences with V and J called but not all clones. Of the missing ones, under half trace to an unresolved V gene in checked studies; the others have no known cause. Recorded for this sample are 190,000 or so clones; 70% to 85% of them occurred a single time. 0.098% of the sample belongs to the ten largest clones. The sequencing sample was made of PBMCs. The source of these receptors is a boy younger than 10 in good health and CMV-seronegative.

The CDR3 DNA reads as TGTGCCACCAGTTATGGGAGGGAGGCCTACAATGAGCAGTTCTTC. It is translated as CATSYGREAYNEQFF. V is TRBV15 and J is TRBJ2-1; 7 bases are a match to TRBD2. This CDR3 spans 15 amino acids. Germline lookup yields CDR1 LNHNV and CDR2 YYDKDF (reference sequence). The V segment lost 6 bases and the J segment 2 bases; nucleotides outside the gene matches: 7.

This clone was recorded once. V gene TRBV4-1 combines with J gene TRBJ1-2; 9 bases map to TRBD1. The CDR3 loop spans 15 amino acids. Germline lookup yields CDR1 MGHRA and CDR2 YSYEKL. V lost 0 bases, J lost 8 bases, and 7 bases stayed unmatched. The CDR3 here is CASSQERTGARGYTF. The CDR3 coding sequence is TGCGCCAGCAGCCAAGAGCGGACAGGGGCCCGAGGCTACACCTTC.

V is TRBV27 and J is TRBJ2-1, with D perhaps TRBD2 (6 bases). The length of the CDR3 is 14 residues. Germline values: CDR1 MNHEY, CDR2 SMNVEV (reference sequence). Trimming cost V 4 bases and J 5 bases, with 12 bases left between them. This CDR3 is CASSYSGPDNEQFF. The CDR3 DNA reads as TGTGCCAGCAGTTACAGCGGGCCCGACAATGAGCAGTTCTTC.

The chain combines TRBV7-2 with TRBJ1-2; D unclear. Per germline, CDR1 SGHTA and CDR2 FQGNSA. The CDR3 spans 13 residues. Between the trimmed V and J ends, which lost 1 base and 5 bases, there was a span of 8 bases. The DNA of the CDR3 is TGTGCCAGCAGCTTAGAGCCAGGTTATGGCTACACCTTC. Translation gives CASSLEPGYGYTF.

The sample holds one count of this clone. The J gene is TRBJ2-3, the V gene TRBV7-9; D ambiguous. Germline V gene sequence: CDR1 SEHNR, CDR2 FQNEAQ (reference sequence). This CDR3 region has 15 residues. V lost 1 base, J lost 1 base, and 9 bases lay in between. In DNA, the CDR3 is TGTGCCAGCAGCTTAGGTGGCACCGGCACAGATACGCAGTATTTT. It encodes CASSLGGTGTDTQYF.

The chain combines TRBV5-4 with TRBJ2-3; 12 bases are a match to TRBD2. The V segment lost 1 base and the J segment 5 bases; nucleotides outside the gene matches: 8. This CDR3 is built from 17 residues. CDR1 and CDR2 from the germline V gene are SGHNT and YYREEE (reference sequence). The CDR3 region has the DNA TGTGCCAGCAGCTTGCTGGCTAGCGGGGGGGCCGGAGATACGCAGTATTTT. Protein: CASSLLASGGAGDTQYF. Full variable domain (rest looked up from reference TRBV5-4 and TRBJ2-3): ETGVTQSPTHLIKTRGQQVTLRCSSQSGHNTVSWYQQALGQGPQFIFQYYREEENGRGNFPPRFSGLQFPNYSSELNVNALELDDSALYLCASSLLASGGAGDTQYFGPGTRLTVL.

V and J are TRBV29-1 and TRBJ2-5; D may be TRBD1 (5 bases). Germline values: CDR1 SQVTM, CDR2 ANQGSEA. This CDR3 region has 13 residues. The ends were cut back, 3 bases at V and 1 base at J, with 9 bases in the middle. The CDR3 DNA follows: TGCAGCGTTGATCAGGGTAGCCAAGAGACCCAGTACTTC. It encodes CSVDQGSQETQYF.

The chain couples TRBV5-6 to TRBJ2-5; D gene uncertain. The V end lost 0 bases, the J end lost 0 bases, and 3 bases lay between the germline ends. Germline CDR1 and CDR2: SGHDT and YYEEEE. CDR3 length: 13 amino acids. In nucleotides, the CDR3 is TGTGCCAGCAGCTTGGTAGACCAAGAGACCCAGTACTTC. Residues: CASSLVDQETQYF.

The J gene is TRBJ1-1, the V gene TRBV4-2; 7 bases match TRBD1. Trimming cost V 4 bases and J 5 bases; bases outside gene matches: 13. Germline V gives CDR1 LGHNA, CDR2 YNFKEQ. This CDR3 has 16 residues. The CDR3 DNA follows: TGTGCCAGCAGCCTGATGGCAGGGGGGCCCGTGACTGAAGCTTTCTTT. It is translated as CASSLMAGGPVTEAFF.

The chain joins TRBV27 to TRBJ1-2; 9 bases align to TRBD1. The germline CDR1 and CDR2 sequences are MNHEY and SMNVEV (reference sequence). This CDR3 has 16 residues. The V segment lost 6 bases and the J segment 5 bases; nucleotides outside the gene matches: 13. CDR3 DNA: TGTGCCAGCAGCTTTGCCGGGACAGGGTTCGCGTATGGCTACACCTTC. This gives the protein CASSFAGTGFAYGYTF.